This TCR beta chain was recovered during a study of long-term antiretroviral therapy in people with HIV. Study-wide results and caveats: Relative to control repertoires, HIV repertoires exhibited narrower CDR3 length ranges. Although diversity increased after ART, it remained lower than in transplant donor controls. Repertoire composition at all time points was dominated by clones that had expanded before ART.

Concerning this clone itself: What it recognizes is unknown.

Samples were assayed with immunoSEQ v3.0 at survey level. Profiling relied on immunoSEQ multiplex PCR, and the TCRdb table lists in-frame clones only, not all of them. Of over 20,000 clones in the sample, around 83% were seen once. Every one of the donors gave at least one pre-ART PBMC sample and at least two post-ART PBMC samples. This clonotype was sampled from a man aged 50-59 years with HIV. The specimen comprised unsorted PBMCs, sampled 0.4 years after starting antiretroviral therapy.

The CDR3 DNA reads as TGTGCCAGCAGCGAGTACAGGGGGCTGAACACTGAAGCTTTCTTT. The encoded protein is CASSEYRGLNTEAFF. This chain links TRBV5-4 with TRBJ1-1; 9 nucleotides align to TRBD1. The CDR3 loop spans 15 amino acids. CDR1 SGHNT and CDR2 YYREEE come from the germline V gene (reference sequence). V was pared by 4 bases and J by 0 bases, with 4 bases of the junction left unmatched.